Below, 14 T cell receptor beta chains from the same sample are listed, as sequenced in a study of blood T cell repertoires in COVID-19 (dated by TCRdb to between 2020 and 2021). Libraries came from the immunoSEQ multiplex PCR assay. TCRdb obtained this table from immuneACCESS and retained in-frame rearrangements with V and J assigned. These tables miss some clones; where compared with another copy, unresolved V genes account for less than half of the shortfall, and the remainder is unexplained. This sample has under 350,000 clones in its table, and around 84% of those were observed once. Clones ranked in the top ten supply over 3.5% of the sample. The sequenced sample was PBMCs or T cells enriched from blood (not recorded which). These receptors all stem from a young man who had recovered from COVID-19.

The V gene is TRBV6-5, the J gene TRBJ1-6; 8 bases line up with TRBD1. V shed 2 bases and J 4 bases; nucleotides not matched to a gene: 1. CDR1 is MNHEY and CDR2 is SVGAGI in the germline V gene. This CDR3 region has 15 residues. The CDR3 loop reads CASSYGQGYNSPLHF. The CDR3 region has the DNA TGTGCCAGCAGTTACGGACAGGGTTATAATTCACCCCTCCACTTT.

J is TRBJ2-7 and V is TRBV5-1; tentative D call: TRBD2 (6 bases). The CDR3 has 16 residues. Germline loops: CDR1 SGHRS, CDR2 YFSETQ. Trimming removed 2 bases at V and 0 bases at J, with 15 bases between. Written as DNA, the CDR3 is TGCGCCAGCAGCTTTGGTACTAGCCCTGGCTCCTACGAGCAGTACTTC. The encoded protein is CASSFGTSPGSYEQYF.

The gene calls are TRBV10-3 and TRBJ1-5; no firm D call. This CDR3 is 13 amino acids long. Germline V gene lookup returns CDR1 ENHRY and CDR2 SYGVKD. V was pared by 4 bases and J by 7 bases, with 11 bases between. CDR3 loop: CAISGGAGQPQHF. In DNA form, the CDR3 reads TGTGCCATCAGTGGAGGTGCCGGGCAGCCCCAGCATTTT.

The V call is TRBV5-6, the J call TRBJ1-2; 9 nucleotides align to TRBD1. The CDR3 extends over 15 amino acids. V lost 4 bases and J lost 4; bases outside the gene matches: 8. Germline V CDR1 and CDR2: SGHDT, YYEEEE. CDR3 loop: CASSLDRGMIYGYTF. The CDR3 region has the DNA TGTGCCAGCAGCCTCGACAGGGGGATGATCTATGGCTACACCTTC.

The chain couples TRBV19 to TRBJ2-1; 10 bases are shared with TRBD2. Trimming removed 5 bases from V and 3 bases from J; junction bases left unmatched: 7. The CDR3 has 16 amino acids. Germline V lookup: CDR1 LNHDA, CDR2 SQIVND (reference sequence). The CDR3 reads CASSPLAGANYNEQFF. CDR3 DNA sequence: TGTGCCAGTAGTCCCCTAGCGGGAGCAAACTACAATGAGCAGTTCTTC.

The J gene is TRBJ2-2, the V gene TRBV4-1, with 15 bases identical to TRBD2. Germline V CDR1 and CDR2: MGHRA, YSYEKL. The CDR3 is 22 residues long. J lost 1 base, V lost 3 bases, and 15 bases had no gene match. CDR3: CASSHPGLAGGPNNKNTGELFF. CDR3 in DNA: TGCGCCAGCAGCCATCCGGGACTAGCGGGGGGCCCTAATAATAAGAACACCGGGGAGCTGTTTTTT.

This sequence joins TRBV28 and TRBJ1-5, with unresolved D. V was shortened by 5 bases and J by 9 bases, with 14 bases between the two germline ends. Germline CDR1 reads MDHEN; CDR2 reads SYDVKM. The CDR3 totals 13 residues. CDR3 bases: TGTGCCAGCAGTCCCCCGCTCTCGGGGCCCCAGCATTTT. It encodes CASSPPLSGPQHF.

The chain employs TRBV11-2 and TRBJ2-7; D is perhaps TRBD1 (6 bases). Germline V CDR1 and CDR2: SGHAT, FQNNGV. The CDR3 contains 14 residues. The germline V and J ends were trimmed by 1 base and 2 bases, with 9 bases remaining between them. CDR3: CASSLGAGAYEQYF. The CDR3 DNA is TGTGCCAGCAGCTTAGGGGCAGGGGCCTACGAGCAGTACTTC.

J is TRBJ2-4 and V is TRBV5-1, with D maybe TRBD2 (5 bases). Germline V gene lookup returns CDR1 SGHRS and CDR2 YFSETQ. V lost 0 bases and J lost 7, with 11 bases in between. The CDR3 consists of 14 residues. CDR3 amino acids: CASSLVGRDNIQYF. The CDR3 nucleotides read TGCGCCAGCAGCTTGGTGGGTCGGGATAACATTCAGTACTTC.

The V gene is TRBV12-3 or TRBV12-4, the J gene TRBJ2-5; 7 nucleotides match TRBD1. The CDR3 spans 12 residues. After removal of 5 bases from V and 8 bases from J, the junction contained 5 bases not matched to a gene. In DNA, the CDR3 is TGTGCCAGCAGTCAACGACAGGGAACCCAGTACTTC. This gives the protein CASSQRQGTQYF.

V is TRBV20-1 and J is TRBJ2-1; 8 nucleotides line up with TRBD2. Unmatched junction bases numbered 4, after V lost 3 bases and J lost 6 bases. CDR1 is DFQATT, CDR2 SNEGSKA, per germline (reference sequence). CDR3 size: 13 residues. The CDR3 sequence: CSASKAGVNEQFF. The CDR3 bases are TGCAGTGCTAGTAAAGCGGGAGTCAATGAGCAGTTCTTC.

The chain employs TRBV19 and TRBJ1-1; the D gene is possibly TRBD1 (6 bases). This CDR3 contains 14 residues. Germline lookup yields CDR1 LNHDA and CDR2 SQIVND (reference sequence). V lost 8 bases and J 1 base, leaving 14 bases between the germline ends. The CDR3 here is CASQGYWENTEAFF. CDR3 DNA sequence: TGTGCCAGTCAGGGGTATTGGGAGAACACTGAAGCTTTCTTT.

This clone occurred once. CDR3 residues: CASSKRADRGLRGYNSPLHF. The DNA of the CDR3 is TGTGCCAGCAGCAAACGCGCTGACAGGGGGCTGAGGGGCTATAATTCACCCCTCCACTTT. The chain employs TRBV21-1 and TRBJ1-6; TRBD1, the table's D call, lacks a check against the DNA. TRBV21-1 is deemed a pseudogene. This CDR3 region has 20 residues.

This clone was picked up a small number of times. In DNA form, the CDR3 reads TGTGCCAGCAGCTCCCAGAGGGGGACAGGGGACGAAAAACTGTTTTTT. Its protein product is CASSSQRGTGDEKLFF. The chain has TRBV21-1 and TRBJ1-4; TRBD1, the D gene given by the table, was not confirmed from the DNA. TRBV21-1 constitutes a pseudogene. CDR3 length equals 16 residues.